The present T cell receptor beta chain was sequenced within a study of spatial heterogeneity in lung cancer. Time point noted: sample taken at primary tumor resection. Whole RNA, which was extracted from tumor, nontumor lung tissue or frozen PBMC, was sequenced without any cell sorting. This clonotype was observed at least ten times. Its matching antigen is unknown. The CDR3 extends over 19 amino acids. CDR1 SGHRS and CDR2 YFSETQ come from the germline V gene. Trimming stripped 3 bases from V and 0 bases from J, with 22 bases between. Every molecule of TCR cDNA had its own unique molecular identifier. TCRdb ran MiXCR on the 5' RACE reads and lists one entry per CDR3 protein. The sample records around 9,300 distinct CDR3 sequences, 5% to 6.5% being singletons. Study-level results: Tracking of tumor mutation counts was seen in expanded intratumoral alpha and beta TCR counts.

The sequence was collected from a female donor with early-stage non-small cell lung cancer. Sequencing was performed on lung tumor tissue, taken at surgery. This chain connects TRBV5-1 to TRBJ2-1; D may be TRBD1 (9 bases). CDR3: CASSSPGGTGPSSYNEQFF. CDR3 bases: TGCGCCAGCAGCTCCCCGGGGGGGACAGGGCCTAGCTCCTACAATGAGCAGTTCTTC.